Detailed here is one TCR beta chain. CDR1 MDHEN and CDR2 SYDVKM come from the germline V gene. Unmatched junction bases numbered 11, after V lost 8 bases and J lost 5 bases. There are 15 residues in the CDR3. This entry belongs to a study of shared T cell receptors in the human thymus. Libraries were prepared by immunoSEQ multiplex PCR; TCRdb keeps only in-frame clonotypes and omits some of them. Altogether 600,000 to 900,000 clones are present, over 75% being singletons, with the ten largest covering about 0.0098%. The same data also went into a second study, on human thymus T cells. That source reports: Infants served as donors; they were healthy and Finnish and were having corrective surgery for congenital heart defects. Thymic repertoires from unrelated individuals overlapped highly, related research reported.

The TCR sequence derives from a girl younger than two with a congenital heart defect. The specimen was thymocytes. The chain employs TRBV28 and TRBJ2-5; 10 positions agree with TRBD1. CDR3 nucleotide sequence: TGTGCCAGCTCAAAGGGACAGGGGCGGTTGGAGACCCAGTACTTC. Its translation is CASSKGQGRLETQYF.